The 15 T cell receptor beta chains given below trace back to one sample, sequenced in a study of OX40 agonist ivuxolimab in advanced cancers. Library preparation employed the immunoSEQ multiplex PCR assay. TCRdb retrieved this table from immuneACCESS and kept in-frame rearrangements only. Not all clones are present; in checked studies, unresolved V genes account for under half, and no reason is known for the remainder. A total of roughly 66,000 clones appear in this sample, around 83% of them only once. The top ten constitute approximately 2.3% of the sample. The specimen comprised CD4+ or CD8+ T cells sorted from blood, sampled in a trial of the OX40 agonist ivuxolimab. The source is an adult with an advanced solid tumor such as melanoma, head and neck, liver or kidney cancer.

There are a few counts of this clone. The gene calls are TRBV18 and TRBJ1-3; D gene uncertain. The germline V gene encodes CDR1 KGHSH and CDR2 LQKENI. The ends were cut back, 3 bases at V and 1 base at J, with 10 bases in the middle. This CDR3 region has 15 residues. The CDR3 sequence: CASSPMMESGNTIYF. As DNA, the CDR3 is TGTGCCAGCTCACCCATGATGGAATCTGGAAACACCATATATTTT.

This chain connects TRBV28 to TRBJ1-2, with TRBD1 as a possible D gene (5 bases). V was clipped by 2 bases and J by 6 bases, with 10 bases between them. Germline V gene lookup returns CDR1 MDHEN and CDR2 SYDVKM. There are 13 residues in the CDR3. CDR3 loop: CASSLNGGNGYTF. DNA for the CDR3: TGTGCCAGCAGTTTAAACGGGGGTAATGGCTACACCTTC.

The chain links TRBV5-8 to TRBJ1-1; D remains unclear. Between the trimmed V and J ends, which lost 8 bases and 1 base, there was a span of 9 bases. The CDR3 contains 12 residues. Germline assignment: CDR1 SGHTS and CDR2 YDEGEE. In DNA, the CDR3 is TGTGCCAGACGGGCGGAGAACACTGAAGCTTTCTTT. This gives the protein CARRAENTEAFF.

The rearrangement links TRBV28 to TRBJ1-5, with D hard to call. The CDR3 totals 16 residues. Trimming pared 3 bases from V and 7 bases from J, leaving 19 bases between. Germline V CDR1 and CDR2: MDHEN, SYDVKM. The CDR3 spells CASSFQRSSASQPQHF. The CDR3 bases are TGTGCCAGCAGTTTTCAACGATCCTCGGCGTCACAGCCCCAGCATTTT.

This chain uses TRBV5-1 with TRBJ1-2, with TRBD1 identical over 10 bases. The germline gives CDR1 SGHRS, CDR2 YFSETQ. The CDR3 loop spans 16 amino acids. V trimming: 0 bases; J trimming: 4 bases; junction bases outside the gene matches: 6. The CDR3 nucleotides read TGCGCCAGCAGCTTGGATACGACAGGGGGCGTCTATGGCTACACCTTC. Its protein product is CASSLDTTGGVYGYTF. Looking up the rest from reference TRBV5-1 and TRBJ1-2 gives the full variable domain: KAGVTQTPRYLIKTRGQQVTLSCSPISGHRSVSWYQQTPGQGLQFLFEYFSETQRNKGNFPGRFSGRQFSNSRSEMNVSTLELGDSALYLCASSLDTTGGVYGYTFGSGTRLTVV.

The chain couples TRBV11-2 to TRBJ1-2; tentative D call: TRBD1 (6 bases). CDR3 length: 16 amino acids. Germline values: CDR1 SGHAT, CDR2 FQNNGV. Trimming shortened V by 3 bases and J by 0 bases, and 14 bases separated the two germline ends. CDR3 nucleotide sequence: TGTGCCAGCAGCTTGGGGGGGGCAGCAGCTAACTATGGCTACACCTTC. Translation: CASSLGGAAANYGYTF.

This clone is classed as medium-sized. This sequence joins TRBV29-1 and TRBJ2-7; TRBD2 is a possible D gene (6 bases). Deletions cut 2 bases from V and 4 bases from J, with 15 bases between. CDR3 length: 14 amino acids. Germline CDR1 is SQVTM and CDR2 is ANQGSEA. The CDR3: CSVEWDSRPYEQYF. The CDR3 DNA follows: TGCAGCGTTGAATGGGACTCTAGGCCGTACGAGCAGTACTTC.

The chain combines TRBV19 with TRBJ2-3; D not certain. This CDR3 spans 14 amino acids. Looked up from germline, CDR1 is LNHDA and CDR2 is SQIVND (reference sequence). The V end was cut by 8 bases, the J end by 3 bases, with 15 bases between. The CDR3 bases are TGTGCCAGTTCTGACCCCGGAACTACAGATACGCAGTATTTT. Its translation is CASSDPGTTDTQYF. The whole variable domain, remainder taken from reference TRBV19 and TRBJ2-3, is DGGITQSPKYLFRKEGQNVTLSCEQNLNHDAMYWYRQDPGQGLRLIYYSQIVNDFQKGDIAEGYSVSREKKESFPLTVTSAQKNPTAFYLCASSDPGTTDTQYFGPGTRLTVL.

Here the CDR3 reads CASSTSSGSSYEQYF. As DNA, the CDR3 is TGTGCCAGCAGCACCTCTAGCGGGAGCTCCTACGAGCAGTACTTC. The chain employs TRBV7-2 and TRBJ2-7; 10 nucleotides match TRBD2. The CDR3 is 15 residues long. J was trimmed by 0 bases and V by 5 bases; bases with no gene match: 4. The V gene's germline CDR1 is SGHTA and CDR2 FQGNSA.

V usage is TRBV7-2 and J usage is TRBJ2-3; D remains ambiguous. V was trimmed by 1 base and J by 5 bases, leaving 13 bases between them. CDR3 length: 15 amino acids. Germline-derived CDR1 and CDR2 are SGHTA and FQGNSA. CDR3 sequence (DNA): TGTGCCAGCAGCTTAGGAGGCCCCACTGGAGATACGCAGTATTTT. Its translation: CASSLGGPTGDTQYF.

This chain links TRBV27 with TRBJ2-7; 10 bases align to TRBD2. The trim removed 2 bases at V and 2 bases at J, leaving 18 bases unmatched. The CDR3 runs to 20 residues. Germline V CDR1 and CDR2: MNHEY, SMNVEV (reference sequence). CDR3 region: CASSLRTSGLAGVKPYEQYF. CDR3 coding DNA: TGTGCCAGCAGTTTACGGACTTCGGGCCTAGCGGGAGTAAAACCCTACGAGCAGTACTTC.

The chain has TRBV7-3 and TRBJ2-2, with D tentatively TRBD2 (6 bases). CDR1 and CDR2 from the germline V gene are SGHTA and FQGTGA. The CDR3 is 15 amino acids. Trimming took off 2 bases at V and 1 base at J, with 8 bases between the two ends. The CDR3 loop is CASSLAGKNTGELFF. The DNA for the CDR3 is TGTGCCAGCAGCTTAGCGGGGAAGAACACCGGGGAGCTGTTTTTT. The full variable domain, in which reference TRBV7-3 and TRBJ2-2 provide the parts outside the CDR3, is GAGVSQTPSNKVTEKGKYVELRCDPISGHTALYWYRQSLGQGPEFLIYFQGTGAADDSGLPNDRFFAVRPEGSVSTLKIQRTERGDSAVYLCASSLAGKNTGELFFGEGSRLTVL.

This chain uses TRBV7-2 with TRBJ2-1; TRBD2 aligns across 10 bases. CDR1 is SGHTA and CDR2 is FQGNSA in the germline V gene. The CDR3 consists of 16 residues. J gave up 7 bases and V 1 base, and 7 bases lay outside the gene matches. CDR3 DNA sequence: TGTGCCAGCAGCTTAGTATCTAGCGGGAGTATAAATGAGCAGTTCTTC. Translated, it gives CASSLVSSGSINEQFF.

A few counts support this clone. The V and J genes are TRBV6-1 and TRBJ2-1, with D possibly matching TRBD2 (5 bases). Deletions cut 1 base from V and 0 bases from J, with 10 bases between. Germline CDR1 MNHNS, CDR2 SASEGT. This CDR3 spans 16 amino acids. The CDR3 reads CASSEVGVGSYNEQFF. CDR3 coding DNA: TGTGCCAGCAGTGAAGTCGGGGTCGGCTCCTACAATGAGCAGTTCTTC.

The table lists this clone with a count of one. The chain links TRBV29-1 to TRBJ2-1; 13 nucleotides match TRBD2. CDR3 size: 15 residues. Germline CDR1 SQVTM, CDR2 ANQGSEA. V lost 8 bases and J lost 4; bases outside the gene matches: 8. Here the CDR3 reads CSQRLAGGGYNEQFF. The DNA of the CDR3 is TGCAGCCAACGACTAGCGGGAGGTGGTTACAATGAGCAGTTCTTC.